This section outlines one T cell receptor beta chain sequence together with its context. Its antigen remains unidentified. This CDR3 region has 13 residues. Looked up from germline, CDR1 is MNHEY and CDR2 is SVGAGI. The junction had 4 bases not matched to a gene; V was cut back by 5 bases and J by 3 bases. This record belongs to a study of TIL therapy for anti-PD-1-resistant metastatic lung cancer. Study information: Median tumor PD-L1 proportion score was under 7.5%. By whole-exome sequencing, median non-synonymous tumor mutation burden was more than 1.2 mutations per megabase.

Time point specified: pre-treatment sample, taken before nivolumab and TIL therapy. Enrollment ran from 2017 to early 2020. The libraries were made with immunoSEQ v3. Assay: immunoSEQ multiplex PCR; the TCRdb copy retains only in-frame clones and omits some. The data show about 32,000 clones, 74% seen once. Points from the study as a whole: This highly selected cohort may not generalize to typical lung cancer patients.

The sequencing used blood, collected at baseline. The gene calls are TRBV6-5 and TRBJ2-7, with TRBD1 identical over 7 bases. The receptor was isolated from a woman aged 30 to 85 with non-small cell lung cancer. The CDR3 spells CASSPQGVYEQYF. The CDR3, as DNA: TGTGCCAGCAGTCCCCAGGGGGTCTACGAGCAGTACTTC.